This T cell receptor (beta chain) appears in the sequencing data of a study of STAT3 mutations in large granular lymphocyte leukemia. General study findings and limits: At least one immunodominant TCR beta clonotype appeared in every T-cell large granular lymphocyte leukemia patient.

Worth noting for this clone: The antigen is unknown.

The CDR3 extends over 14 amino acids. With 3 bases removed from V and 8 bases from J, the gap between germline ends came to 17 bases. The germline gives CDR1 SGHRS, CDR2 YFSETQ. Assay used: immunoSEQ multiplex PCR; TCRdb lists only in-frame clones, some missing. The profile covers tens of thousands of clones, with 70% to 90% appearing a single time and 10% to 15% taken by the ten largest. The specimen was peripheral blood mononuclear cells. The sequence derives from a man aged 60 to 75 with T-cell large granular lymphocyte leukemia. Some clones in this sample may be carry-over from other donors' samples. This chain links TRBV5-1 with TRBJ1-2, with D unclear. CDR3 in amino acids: CASSSAGQLWGYTF. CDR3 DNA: TGCGCCAGCAGCTCCGCCGGCCAACTATGGGGCTACACCTTC.